This TCR beta chain was obtained from a study of CD8 T cells in Susac syndrome. Study results and caveats: The authors found fewer than 20 Susac-specific public clones in total CD8+ repertoires and roughly 5 in CD8+ TEMRA repertoires.

This CDR3 has 16 residues. From germline, CDR1 is MNHEY and CDR2 SVGAGI. The ends lost 3 bases at V and 6 bases at J; junction bases unmatched: 8. Remarks on this clonotype: The antigen remains unidentified.

Random hexamers were used to reverse transcribe an amount of roughly 0.5 to 1 ug RNA. MiXCR, applied by TCRdb to the immunoSEQ multiplex PCR reads, yields one record per CDR3 protein. Seen here are about 190,000 distinct CDR3 sequences, 95% observed once, and the top ten hold 0.15% to 0.2%. The sample consisted of CD8+ T cells from PBMCs. The chain combines TRBV6-5 with TRBJ2-2; 9 nucleotides agree with TRBD2. The sequence was obtained from a human donor with Susac syndrome. This CDR3 is CASSYRAGGPSGELFF. CDR3 sequence (DNA): TGTGCCAGCAGTTATCGGGCGGGAGGGCCCTCCGGGGAGCTGTTTTTT.